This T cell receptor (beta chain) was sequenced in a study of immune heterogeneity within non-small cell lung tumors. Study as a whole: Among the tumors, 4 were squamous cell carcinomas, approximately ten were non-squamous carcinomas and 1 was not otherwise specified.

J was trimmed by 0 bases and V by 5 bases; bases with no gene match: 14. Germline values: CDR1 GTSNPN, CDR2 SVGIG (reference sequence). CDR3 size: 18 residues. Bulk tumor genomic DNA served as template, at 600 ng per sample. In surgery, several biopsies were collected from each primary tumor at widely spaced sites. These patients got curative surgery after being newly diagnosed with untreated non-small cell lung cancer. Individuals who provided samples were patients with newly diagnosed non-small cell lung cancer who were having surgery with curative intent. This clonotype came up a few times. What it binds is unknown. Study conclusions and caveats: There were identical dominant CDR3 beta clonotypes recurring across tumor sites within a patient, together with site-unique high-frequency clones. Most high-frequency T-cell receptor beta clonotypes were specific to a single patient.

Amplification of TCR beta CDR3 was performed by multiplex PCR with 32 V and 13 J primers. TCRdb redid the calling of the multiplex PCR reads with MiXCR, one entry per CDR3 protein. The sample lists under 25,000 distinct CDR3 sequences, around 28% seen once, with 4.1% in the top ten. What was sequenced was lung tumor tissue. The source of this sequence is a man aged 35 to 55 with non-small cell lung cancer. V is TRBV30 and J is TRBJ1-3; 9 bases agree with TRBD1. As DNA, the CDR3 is TGTGCCTGGCAACGCCAAGGGGCACAGGGGGCCTCTGGAAACACCATATATTTT. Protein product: CAWQRQGAQGASGNTIYF. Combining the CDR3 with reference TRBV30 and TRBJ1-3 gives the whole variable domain SQTIHQWPATLVQPVGSPLSLECTVEGTSNPNLYWYRQAAGRGLQLLFYSVGIGQISSEVPQNLSASRPQDRQFILSSKKLLLSDSGFYLCAWQRQGAQGASGNTIYFGEGSWLTVV.